These 29 T cell receptor beta chains originate from one sample sequenced in a study of T-cell memory formation after mild COVID-19 (dated by TCRdb to the early 2020s). The library was made by 5' RACE. The instrument given in TCRdb is Illumina NovaSeq 6000. The public reads were reprocessed in TCRdb via fastp at Q25 and MiXCR, keeping in-frame beta chains. All rows with the same CDR3 protein become a single entry with the most common DNA and genes. The sample table lists 560,000 or so distinct CDR3 sequences, 17% of them with a count of one. The ten largest clones take up about 8.6% of the sample. The source material was PBMCs or a T cell subset sorted from them (not recorded which). Receptor source: an adult woman who had mild COVID-19 (a few samples of this study predate the infection). The sample titles of this study are shuffled in the database, so cell type and time point are left out; the donor was told from shared clones.

The rearrangement uses TRBV7-9 and TRBJ2-3, with 10 bases identical to TRBD2. This CDR3 region has 16 residues. CDR1 is SEHNR and CDR2 is FQNEAQ in the germline V gene (reference sequence). After removal of 1 base from V and 2 bases from J, the junction contained 3 bases not matched to a gene. In DNA form, the CDR3 reads TGTGCCAGCAGCTTAGGACTAGCGGGCAACACAGATACGCAGTATTTT. Residues: CASSLGLAGNTDTQYF. Variable domain in full (rest from reference TRBV7-9 and TRBJ2-3): DTGVSQNPRHKITKRGQNVTFRCDPISEHNRLYWYRQTLGQGPEFLTYFQNEAQLEKSRLLSDRFSAERPKGSFSTLEIQRTEQGDSAMYLCASSLGLAGNTDTQYFGPGTRLTVL.

V is TRBV12-3 or TRBV12-4 and J is TRBJ2-7; possibly TRBD1 for D (6 bases). Trimming shortened V by 6 bases and J by 2 bases, and 20 bases separated the two germline ends. The CDR3 covers 16 residues. The CDR3 is CASSPPQGRDPYEQYF. As DNA, the CDR3 is TGTGCCAGCAGCCCCCCACAGGGTAGGGATCCCTACGAGCAGTACTTC.

Comment on this clonotype: At one end, the junction sequence differs from germline, possibly due to a read error. V and J are TRBV30 and TRBJ1-4; possibly TRBD1 for D (5 bases). Germline V gene lookup returns CDR1 GTSNPN and CDR2 SVGIG (reference sequence). There are 15 residues in the CDR3. DNA for the CDR3: TGTGCCTGGAGTGACCCCGGGGCTTTTAATGAAAAGCTGTTTTTT. Protein sequence: CAWSDPGAFNEKLFF.

This sequence joins TRBV10-3 and TRBJ1-6, with D perhaps matching TRBD1 (6 bases). There are 16 residues in the CDR3. Germline CDR1 and CDR2: ENHRY and SYGVKD. The V gene lost 0 bases and the J gene lost 4 bases, with 10 bases spanning the gap. The CDR3 region is CAISESQGSYNSPLHF. Written as DNA, the CDR3 is TGTGCCATCAGTGAGTCACAGGGCTCATATAATTCACCCCTCCACTTT.

The chain recombines TRBV2 with TRBJ2-1, with D possibly TRBD2 on 5 matching bases. The CDR3 contains 12 residues. Germline V gene data show CDR1 as SNHLY and CDR2 as FYNNEI. The V and J ends lost 6 bases and 10 bases respectively, with 13 bases between them. CDR3: CASSGLVKEQFF. As DNA, the CDR3 is TGTGCCAGCAGCGGACTGGTTAAAGAGCAGTTCTTC.

A few counts support this clonotype. The chain couples TRBV7-7 to TRBJ2-1; no clear D gene. This CDR3 spans 13 amino acids. V dropped 4 bases and J dropped 6 bases, with 10 bases sitting between them. Germline V CDR1 and CDR2: SSHAT, FNYEAQ (reference sequence). CDR3 nucleotide sequence: TGTGCCAGCAGCTACGACACCTCCAATGAGCAGTTCTTC. Translating gives CASSYDTSNEQFF.

CDR3 bases: TGTGCCAGCAGCGTAGGGAAGGGGATGGTGCCTAACTATGGCTACACCTTC. Amino acid sequence: CASSVGKGMVPNYGYTF. V gene TRBV9 combines with J gene TRBJ1-2, with a tentative D call TRBD1 (5 bases). The CDR3 length is 17 residues. Per germline, CDR1 SGDLS and CDR2 YYNGEE. Trimming cost V 0 bases and J 0 bases, with 15 bases left between them.

This clonotype was seen a few times. V is TRBV7-2 and J is TRBJ2-4; D gene uncertain. The germline V gene has CDR1 SGHTA and CDR2 FQGNSA. V dropped 4 bases and J dropped 8 bases, with 12 bases sitting between them. This CDR3 region has 13 residues. The CDR3 protein is CASSWGTGDIQYF. As DNA, the CDR3 is TGTGCCAGCAGCTGGGGAACGGGTGACATTCAGTACTTC.

This chain connects TRBV3-1 to TRBJ1-1, with D uncertain. V lost 4 bases to trimming and J lost 5 bases, with 23 bases between them. The CDR3 has 17 residues. Germline assignment: CDR1 LGHDT and CDR2 YNNKEL (reference sequence). In nucleotides, the CDR3 is TGTGCCAGCAGCCGACCTCGGGATGCAGGAAGTGGGACTGAAGCTTTCTTT. It specifies CASSRPRDAGSGTEAFF.

This chain uses TRBV18 with TRBJ1-4; TRBD1 might be the D (5 bases). This CDR3 spans 14 amino acids. The V and J ends lost 0 bases and 7 bases respectively, with 9 bases between them. From germline, CDR1 is KGHSH and CDR2 LQKENI. The CDR3 region is CASSPPMGGEKLFF. The CDR3 DNA follows: TGTGCCAGCTCACCACCGATGGGGGGTGAAAAACTGTTTTTT.

At least ten counts were recorded for this clonotype. The chain's CDR3 is CSARESSGGADTQYF. CDR3 bases: TGCAGTGCTAGAGAGTCTAGCGGGGGGGCAGATACGCAGTATTTT. The V and J genes are TRBV20-1 and TRBJ2-3; TRBD2 matches at 12 bases. This CDR3 has 15 residues. Germline trimming cut 0 bases from V and 4 bases from J; bases unmatched to any gene: 2. The germline V gene has CDR1 DFQATT and CDR2 SNEGSKA (reference sequence).

This clonotype occurred a few times. The chain has TRBV24-1 and TRBJ2-7, with D uncertain. CDR1 KGHDR and CDR2 SFDVKD come from the germline V gene. The CDR3 is made up of 12 amino acids. Trimming removed 4 bases at V and 0 bases at J, with 3 bases between. The CDR3 DNA follows: TGTGCCACCAGTGACTCCTCCTACGAGCAGTACTTC. Translating it yields CATSDSSYEQYF.

The rearrangement uses TRBV12-3 or TRBV12-4 and TRBJ2-2; TRBD1 or TRBD2 may be the D gene (6 bases each). This CDR3 contains 18 residues. The V gene lost 0 bases and the J gene lost 2 bases, with 16 bases spanning the gap. This chain's CDR3 is CASSLAPGGFSNTGELFF. The CDR3 DNA sequence: TGTGCCAGCAGTTTAGCGCCCGGGGGCTTTTCCAACACCGGGGAGCTGTTTTTT.

This clonotype was seen a handful of times. The chain uses TRBV27 and TRBJ2-7; D assignment may be TRBD1 or TRBD2 (5 bases each). Germline loops: CDR1 MNHEY, CDR2 SMNVEV (reference sequence). The ends were cut back, 3 bases at V and 3 bases at J, with 9 bases in the middle. The CDR3 runs 13 residues. The DNA of the CDR3 is TGTGCCAGCAGTTTTGGGGACGGCTACGAGCAGTACTTC. Protein product: CASSFGDGYEQYF.

This clonotype was found many times. V usage is TRBV29-1 and J usage is TRBJ1-2; D uncertain. The CDR3 sequence is 12 residues long. Germline CDR1 reads SQVTM; CDR2 reads ANQGSEA. Trimming removed 3 bases at V and 3 bases at J, with 8 bases between. The DNA of the CDR3 is TGCAGCGTTGAGGCGCACGACTATGGCTACACCTTC. It translates to CSVEAHDYGYTF.

This clonotype was seen only a few times. The V call is TRBV12-5, the J call TRBJ1-2; the match to TRBD1 covers 7 bases. Germline V gene lookup returns CDR1 LGHNT and CDR2 FRNRAP. The CDR3 consists of 17 residues. The V segment lost 3 bases and the J segment 3 bases; nucleotides outside the gene matches: 13. CDR3 protein: CASGFIVTGEAHYGYTF. In nucleotides, the CDR3 is TGTGCTAGTGGTTTCATAGTTACAGGGGAAGCTCACTATGGCTACACCTTC. The whole variable domain, filled in from reference TRBV12-5 and TRBJ1-2, reads DARVTQTPRHKVTEMGQEVTMRCQPILGHNTVFWYRQTMMQGLELLAYFRNRAPLDDSGMPKDRFSAEMPDATLATLKIQPSEPRDSAVYFCASGFIVTGEAHYGYTFGSGTRLTVV.

This clonotype was seen more than once but under ten times. The V and J genes are TRBV12-3 or TRBV12-4 and TRBJ2-7; weak D call: TRBD1 (5 bases). This CDR3 spans 11 amino acids. V shed 6 bases and J shed 6 bases, with 9 bases lying between them. The CDR3 bases are TGTGCCAGCAGACACAGGTCCGAGCAGTACTTC. Translated: CASRHRSEQYF.

The chain carries TRBV5-1 and TRBJ2-2; 7 nucleotides align to TRBD1. V was clipped by 4 bases and J by 6 bases; unmatched bases: 3. This CDR3 has 13 amino acids. Germline CDR1 SGHRS, CDR2 YFSETQ. The CDR3 loop reads CASSPTGPGELFF. Written as DNA, the CDR3 is TGCGCCAGCAGCCCGACAGGGCCCGGGGAGCTGTTTTTT.

This clonotype was seen a few times. The rearrangement links TRBV12-3 or TRBV12-4 to TRBJ2-3, with 9 bases that match TRBD2. J lost 0 bases, V lost 8 bases, and 12 bases had no gene match. This CDR3 contains 17 residues. The CDR3 nucleotides are TGTGCCAGCCGAATCGGGACTAGCAGCTCAAGCACAGATACGCAGTATTTT. This gives the protein CASRIGTSSSSTDTQYF.

This chain uses TRBV12-3 or TRBV12-4 with TRBJ2-2; no clear D gene. V lost 6 bases to trimming and J lost 4 bases, with 12 bases between them. This CDR3 has 14 residues. The CDR3 DNA is TGTGCCAGCAGCCGGAAGGCTAGCACCGGGGAGCTGTTTTTT. It codes for CASSRKASTGELFF.

The chain employs TRBV29-1 and TRBJ2-7; maybe TRBD1 (5 bases). This CDR3 is 13 amino acids long. V shed 6 bases and J shed 5 bases, with 17 bases lying between them. Per the germline V gene, CDR1 is SQVTM and CDR2 is ANQGSEA. The CDR3 nucleotides are TGCAGCGTGGGGCCGGCAGGGCGGAACGAGCAGTACTTC. Protein product: CSVGPAGRNEQYF.

In this sample, this clonotype turned up many times. The CDR3 DNA reads TGTGCCAGCAGTGAAGGTTCAGATAACAATGAGCAGTTCTTC. It specifies CASSEGSDNNEQFF. V is TRBV25-1 and J is TRBJ2-1; D is ambiguous. The CDR3 loop spans 14 amino acids. Germline V CDR1 and CDR2: MGHDK, SYGVNS. With 2 bases removed from V and 5 bases from J, the gap between germline ends came to 10 bases. Based on the CDR3 plus reference TRBV25-1 and TRBJ2-1, the full variable domain is EADIYQTPRYLVIGTGKKITLECSQTMGHDKMYWYQQDPGMELHLIHYSYGVNSTEKGDLSSESTVSRIRTEHFPLTLESARPSHTSQYLCASSEGSDNNEQFFGPGTRLTVL.

The chain uses TRBV5-1 and TRBJ1-6; D not certain. Germline loops: CDR1 SGHRS, CDR2 YFSETQ. V shed 0 bases and J shed 13 bases, with 8 bases lying between them. The CDR3 is 12 residues long. The CDR3 DNA is TGCGCCAGCAGCTTGGCCGGAAACCCCCTCCACTTT. Protein sequence: CASSLAGNPLHF. Supplemented by reference TRBV5-1 and TRBJ1-6, the full variable domain reads KAGVTQTPRYLIKTRGQQVTLSCSPISGHRSVSWYQQTPGQGLQFLFEYFSETQRNKGNFPGRFSGRQFSNSRSEMNVSTLELGDSALYLCASSLAGNPLHFGNGTRLTVT.

This sequence joins TRBV7-2 and TRBJ2-7; a possible D gene is TRBD2 (7 bases). CDR1 and CDR2 from the germline V gene are SGHTA and FQGNSA. The V end was cut by 2 bases, the J end by 7 bases, with 18 bases between. There are 15 residues in the CDR3. CDR3 amino acids: CASSLIPGGLGEQYF. The CDR3 DNA follows: TGTGCCAGCAGCTTAATCCCCGGGGGGCTGGGGGAGCAGTACTTC.

The chain employs TRBV7-2 and TRBJ1-2; D call uncertain. Trimming left V 5 bases short and J 5 bases short, with 9 bases between. CDR3 length: 12 amino acids. Germline V gene lookup returns CDR1 SGHTA and CDR2 FQGNSA. CDR3 amino acids: CASSPHTYGYTF. The CDR3 bases are TGTGCCAGCAGCCCTCATACTTATGGCTACACCTTC.

This chain uses TRBV9 with TRBJ1-1, with 8 bases lining up with TRBD1. Trimming cost V 0 bases and J 7 bases; bases outside gene matches: 2. The CDR3 loop spans 13 amino acids. CDR1 and CDR2 from the germline V gene are SGDLS and YYNGEE. CDR3 residues: CASSVGQGLEAFF. CDR3 DNA sequence: TGTGCCAGCAGCGTAGGACAGGGGCTTGAAGCTTTCTTT.

This clonotype was seen only a few times. The rearrangement links TRBV20-1 to TRBJ1-2, with D tentatively TRBD1 (5 bases). The CDR3 length is 14 residues. V lost 8 bases to trimming and J lost 5 bases, with 21 bases between them. The germline V gene has CDR1 DFQATT and CDR2 SNEGSKA (reference sequence). DNA of the CDR3: TGCAGTTACACAACCCCCGGGACCGGTTATGGCTACACCTTC. Protein: CSYTTPGTGYGYTF.

J is TRBJ2-5 and V is TRBV5-1; 8 bases match TRBD1. The junction had 9 bases not matched to a gene; V was cut back by 3 bases and J by 5 bases. The germline CDR1 and CDR2 sequences are SGHRS and YFSETQ. The CDR3 covers 15 residues. The CDR3 region is CASSSGQAAVETQYF. CDR3 nucleotide sequence: TGCGCCAGCAGCTCGGGACAGGCGGCGGTGGAGACCCAGTACTTC.

The chain joins TRBV7-8 to TRBJ1-5; TRBD1 aligns across 10 bases. CDR1 SGHVS and CDR2 FQNEAQ come from the germline V gene. The CDR3 extends over 15 amino acids. V trimming: 1 base; J trimming: 6 bases; junction bases outside the gene matches: 3. CDR3 sequence: CASSLGDRGIQPQHF. DNA of the CDR3: TGTGCCAGCAGCTTAGGGGACAGGGGAATTCAGCCCCAGCATTTT. The whole variable domain, remainder taken from reference TRBV7-8 and TRBJ1-5, is GAGVSQSPRYKVAKRGQDVALRCDPISGHVSLFWYQQALGQGPEFLTYFQNEAQLDKSGLPSDRFFAERPEGSVSTLKIQRTQQEDSAVYLCASSLGDRGIQPQHFGDGTRLSIL.